Presented here are 9 T cell receptor beta chains from one specimen sequenced in a study of blood T cell repertoires in COVID-19 (TCRdb year 2020). Library creation used the immunoSEQ multiplex PCR assay. TCRdb obtained this table from immuneACCESS and retained in-frame rearrangements with V and J assigned. These tables miss some clones; where compared with another copy, unresolved V genes account for less than half of the shortfall, and the remainder is unexplained. The sample data list 120,000 to 150,000 clones, and over 80% of these were observed just once. In total, the top ten clones hold about 6.1% of the sample. Sequenced input: PBMCs or T cells enriched from blood (not recorded which). The receptors were gathered from a woman in her thirties or forties who had recovered from COVID-19.

The rearrangement uses TRBV2 and TRBJ2-1; 10 bases map to TRBD2. Germline V gene sequence: CDR1 SNHLY, CDR2 FYNNEI. The length of the CDR3 is 14 residues. V was clipped by 4 bases and J by 7 bases; unmatched bases: 4. The CDR3 DNA follows: TGTGCCAGCAGTGGAGCGGGAGGGGATAATGAGCAGTTCTTC. Its translation: CASSGAGGDNEQFF.

The rearrangement links TRBV30 to TRBJ1-3, with 12 positions matching TRBD1. Per the germline V gene, CDR1 is GTSNPN and CDR2 is SVGIG (reference sequence). V shed 5 bases and J 4 bases; nucleotides not matched to a gene: 15. This CDR3 spans 18 amino acids. The CDR3 DNA follows: TGTGCCTGGTCGAAACAACCTCCGGGACAGGGGGCAGGAAACACCATATATTTT. Its translation: CAWSKQPPGQGAGNTIYF.

The CDR3 nucleotides read TGCGCCAGCAGCCAGGCTATTGACGCCACCGCCATAAATGGCTACACCTTC. It codes for CASSQAIDATAINGYTF. This chain connects TRBV5-1 to TRBJ1-2; D is unclear. Between the trimmed V and J ends, which lost 4 bases and 6 bases, there was a span of 25 bases. The V gene's germline CDR1 is SGHRS and CDR2 YFSETQ. The CDR3 is 17 amino acids.

Turning to this clone: A junction end diverges from the germline sequence, so it may reflect a read error. The chain combines TRBV7-6 with TRBJ1-2; tentative D call: TRBD1 (5 bases). Germline assignment: CDR1 SGHVS and CDR2 FNYEAQ. This CDR3 is 9 amino acids long. CDR3 DNA sequence: TGTGCCAGCAGCTCGGGACTGAACTTC. Translating gives CASSSGLNF.

The gene calls are TRBV14 and TRBJ2-7, with D possibly TRBD1 on 6 matching bases. From germline, CDR1 is SGHDN and CDR2 FVKESK. The CDR3 sequence is 17 residues long. Trimming removed 0 bases at V and 5 bases at J, with 20 bases between. CDR3 sequence: CASSQDPQGSGLDEQYF. In DNA form, the CDR3 reads TGTGCCAGCAGCCAAGATCCTCAGGGGTCTGGGTTAGACGAGCAGTACTTC.

V gene TRBV19 combines with J gene TRBJ2-1; D unresolved. CDR1 is LNHDA, CDR2 SQIVND, per germline (reference sequence). This CDR3 spans 11 amino acids. The V end lost 10 bases, the J end lost 4 bases, and 8 bases lay between the germline ends. The CDR3 loop is CATGPYNEQFF. The DNA for the CDR3 is TGTGCCACTGGGCCTTACAATGAGCAGTTCTTC. Together with reference TRBV19 and TRBJ2-1, the CDR3 gives the full variable domain: DGGITQSPKYLFRKEGQNVTLSCEQNLNHDAMYWYRQDPGQGLRLIYYSQIVNDFQKGDIAEGYSVSREKKESFPLTVTSAQKNPTAFYLCATGPYNEQFFGPGTRLTVL.

J is TRBJ1-2 and V is TRBV29-1, with D possibly TRBD1 on 6 matching bases. V lost 3 bases and J 0 bases, leaving 14 bases between the germline ends. The CDR3 length is 15 residues. Germline CDR1 reads SQVTM; CDR2 reads ANQGSEA. In DNA, the CDR3 is TGCAGCGTTGATTGGGAGGGGGATTCTAACTATGGCTACACCTTC. Translation gives CSVDWEGDSNYGYTF.

The sample holds one count of this clone. The chain carries TRBV3-1 (or the pseudogene TRBV3-2) and TRBJ1-2; perhaps TRBD1 as D (5 bases). The CDR3 consists of 15 residues. Trimming pared 0 bases from V and 4 bases from J, leaving 12 bases between. CDR1 and CDR2 (germline): LGHDT, YNNKEL (reference sequence). The CDR3 sequence is CASSQEGRGGYGYTF. The CDR3 DNA sequence: TGTGCCAGCAGCCAAGAAGGGAGGGGCGGCTATGGCTACACCTTC.

This clone appeared a few times. The rearrangement links TRBV19 to TRBJ1-5; TRBD1 is a possible D gene (6 bases). The germline CDR1 and CDR2 sequences are LNHDA and SQIVND (reference sequence). Trimming pared 4 bases from V and 6 bases from J, leaving 10 bases between. This CDR3 has 13 amino acids. The CDR3 DNA reads TGTGCCAGTAGTACCCAGGGGTTTCAGCCCCAGCATTTT. It yields the protein CASSTQGFQPQHF.